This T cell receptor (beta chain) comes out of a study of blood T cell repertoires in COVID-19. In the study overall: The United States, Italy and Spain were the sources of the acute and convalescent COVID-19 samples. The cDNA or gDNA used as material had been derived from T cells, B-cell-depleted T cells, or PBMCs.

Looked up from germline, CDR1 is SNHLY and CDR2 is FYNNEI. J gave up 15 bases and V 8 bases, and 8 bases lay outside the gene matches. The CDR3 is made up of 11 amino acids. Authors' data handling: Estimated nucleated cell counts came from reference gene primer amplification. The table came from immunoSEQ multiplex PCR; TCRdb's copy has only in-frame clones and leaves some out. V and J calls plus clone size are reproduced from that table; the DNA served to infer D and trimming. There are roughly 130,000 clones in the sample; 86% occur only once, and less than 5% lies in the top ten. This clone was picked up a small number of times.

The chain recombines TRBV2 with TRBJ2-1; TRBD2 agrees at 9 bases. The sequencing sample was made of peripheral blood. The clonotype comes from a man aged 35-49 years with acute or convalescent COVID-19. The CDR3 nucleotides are TGTGCCAGCGAAATAGCGGGAGTACCGTTCTTC. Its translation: CASEIAGVPFF.